This section outlines one T cell receptor (beta chain) sequence together with its context. The entry originates in a study of blood T cell repertoires in COVID-19. Whole-study context: Material from acute and convalescent COVID-19 was sourced from the United States, Italy and Spain. Nucleic acid was either cDNA or gDNA, and it came from T cells, B-cell-depleted T cells, or PBMCs.

Per the study methods: Amplifying reference gene primers gave estimates of nucleated cell counts. Profiling relied on immunoSEQ multiplex PCR, and the TCRdb table lists in-frame clones only, not all of them. V, J and clone size are taken as reported in that table, and D and trimming were inferred from the DNA itself. The sample shows about 200,000 clones, 85% to 90% of them seen only once. This CDR3 has 16 residues. Germline values: CDR1 SGHNT, CDR2 YYREEE (reference sequence). Trimming took off 0 bases at V and 4 bases at J, with 13 bases between the two ends. The sequenced sample consisted of peripheral blood. The chain uses TRBV5-4 and TRBJ2-2; D possibly corresponds to TRBD2 (6 bases). The receptor was derived from a man in his 60s with acute or convalescent COVID-19. CDR3 nucleotides: TGTGCCAGCAGCTTGGTTGGGACTCGTCCCACCGGGGAGCTGTTTTTT. The encoded protein is CASSLVGTRPTGELFF.